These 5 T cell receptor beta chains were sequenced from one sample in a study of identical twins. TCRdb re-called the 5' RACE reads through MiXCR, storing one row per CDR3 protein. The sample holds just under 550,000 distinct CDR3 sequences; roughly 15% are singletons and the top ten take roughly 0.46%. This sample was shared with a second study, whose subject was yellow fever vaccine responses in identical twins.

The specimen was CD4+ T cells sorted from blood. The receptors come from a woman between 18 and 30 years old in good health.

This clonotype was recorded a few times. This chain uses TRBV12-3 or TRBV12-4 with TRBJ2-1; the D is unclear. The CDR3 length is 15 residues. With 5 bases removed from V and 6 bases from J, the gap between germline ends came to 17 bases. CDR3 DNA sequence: TGTGCCAGCAGTATTCCGACGAGAGGACGCAATGAGCAGTTCTTC. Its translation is CASSIPTRGRNEQFF.

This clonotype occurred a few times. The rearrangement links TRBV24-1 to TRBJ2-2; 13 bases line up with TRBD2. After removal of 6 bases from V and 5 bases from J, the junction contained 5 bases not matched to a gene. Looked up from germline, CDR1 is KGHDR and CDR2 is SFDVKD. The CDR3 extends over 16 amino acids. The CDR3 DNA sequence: TGTGCCACCAGTCCAACTAGCGGGGGGGCAACCGGGGAGCTGTTTTTT. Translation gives CATSPTSGGATGELFF.

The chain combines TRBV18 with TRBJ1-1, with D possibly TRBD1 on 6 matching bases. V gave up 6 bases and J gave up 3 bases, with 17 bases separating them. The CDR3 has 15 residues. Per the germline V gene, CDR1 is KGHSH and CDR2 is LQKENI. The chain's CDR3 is CASSFRTGSYTEAFF. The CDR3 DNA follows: TGTGCCAGCTCGTTCCGCACAGGGTCCTACACTGAAGCTTTCTTT.

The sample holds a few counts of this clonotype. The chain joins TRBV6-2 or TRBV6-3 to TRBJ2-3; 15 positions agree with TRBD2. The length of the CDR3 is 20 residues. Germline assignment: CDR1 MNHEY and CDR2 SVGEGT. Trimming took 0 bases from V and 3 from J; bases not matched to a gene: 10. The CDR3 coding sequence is TGTGCCAGCAGTTACTCGTCTTCGGGACTAGCGGGGGGAGGTACAGATACGCAGTATTTT. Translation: CASSYSSSGLAGGGTDTQYF.

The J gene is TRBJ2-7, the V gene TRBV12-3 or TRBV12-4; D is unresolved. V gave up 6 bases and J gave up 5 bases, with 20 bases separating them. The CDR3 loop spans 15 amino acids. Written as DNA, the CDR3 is TGTGCCAGCAGCTCCAGAACCTTAGAGGCCCACGAGCAGTACTTC. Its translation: CASSSRTLEAHEQYF.